The 30 T cell receptor beta chains below were found in one sample sequenced in a study of T cell repertoires in breast cancer. Blocking oligonucleotides added to a second nested PCR suppressed unpaired genes. TCRdb called the emulsion pairing reads again in MiXCR, with one record for every CDR3 protein. Of about 40,000 distinct CDR3 sequences listed, roughly 44% were seen once; the top ten hold less than 80%. Paired alpha-beta TCRs of CD8+ T cells were analyzed by expanded emulsion RT-PCR. The sequenced sample consisted of CD8+ T cells. These receptor sequences come from a pool of human donors with breast cancer or a healthy control (not recorded which).

The V call is TRBV6-5, the J call TRBJ1-5, with 7 bases fitting TRBD1. Germline V gives CDR1 MNHEY, CDR2 SVGAGI. The CDR3 runs to 18 residues. V was clipped by 6 bases and J by 1 base; unmatched bases: 15. The CDR3 reads CASSFSRQGVTSNQPQHF. The CDR3 DNA is TGTGCCAGCAGCTTTTCCCGCCAGGGGGTTACGAGCAATCAGCCCCAGCATTTT.

This clonotype was found a few times. The V and J genes are TRBV6-1 and TRBJ2-7; 7 bases match TRBD1. The junction had 7 bases not matched to a gene; V was cut back by 3 bases and J by 5 bases. The CDR3 has 14 amino acids. Germline CDR1 is MNHNS and CDR2 is SASEGT. CDR3 region: CASSDRNDRDEQYF. CDR3 bases: TGTGCCAGCAGTGACAGGAACGACAGGGACGAGCAGTACTTC.

This clonotype was detected many times. This chain connects TRBV20-1 to TRBJ2-3; 14 bases map to TRBD2. The CDR3 length is 16 residues. V trimming: 1 base; J trimming: 2 bases; junction bases outside the gene matches: 2. The V gene's germline CDR1 is DFQATT and CDR2 SNEGSKA (reference sequence). CDR3 loop: CSARGLAGGLTDTQYF. CDR3 sequence (DNA): TGCAGTGCTAGAGGACTAGCGGGAGGGCTCACAGATACGCAGTATTTT.

The V gene is TRBV7-8, the J gene TRBJ2-2; 7 nucleotides match TRBD1. The CDR3 runs to 14 residues. The germline V gene has CDR1 SGHVS and CDR2 FQNEAQ. The J segment lost 3 bases and the V segment lost 5 bases, leaving 3 bases of the junction unmatched. CDR3 DNA: TGTGCCAGCAGCCCCGGACAGGACACCGGGGAGCTGTTTTTT. Translation: CASSPGQDTGELFF.

This clonotype occurred a few times. The genes are TRBV30 and TRBJ2-3; 9 bases are shared with TRBD2. The germline V gene encodes CDR1 GTSNPN and CDR2 SVGIG (reference sequence). V gave up 3 bases and J gave up 2 bases; unmatched junction bases: 3. This CDR3 is built from 14 residues. Here the CDR3 reads CAWRTSGTTDTQYF. For the CDR3, the DNA is TGTGCCTGGAGGACTAGCGGAACCACAGATACGCAGTATTTT.

The CDR3 nucleotides are TGCGGATCCAAACAGCAATATAACACTGAAGCTTTCTTT. It yields the protein CGSKQQYNTEAFF. The chain is built from TRBV20-1 and TRBJ1-1; D is ambiguous. Germline values: CDR1 DFQATT, CDR2 SNEGSKA (reference sequence). The CDR3 extends over 13 amino acids.

The chain employs TRBV6-5 and TRBJ2-3; TRBD2 matches 7 bases. Per the germline V gene, CDR1 is MNHEY and CDR2 is SVGAGI. The CDR3 has 14 amino acids. The junction had 1 base not matched to a gene; V was cut back by 3 bases and J by 1 base. Written as DNA, the CDR3 is TGTGCCAGCAGTTATCGGGGGGGCACAGATACGCAGTATTTT. Encoded protein: CASSYRGGTDTQYF.

This clonotype was seen a handful of times. The chain carries TRBV28 and TRBJ1-2; D unclear. Per germline, CDR1 MDHEN and CDR2 SYDVKM. The V end lost 3 bases, the J end lost 8 bases, and 16 bases lay between the germline ends. CDR3 length: 14 residues. The CDR3 region has the DNA TGTGCCAGCAGTTTGTCTACGGGGTCTCGGGGCTACACCTTC. Amino acid sequence: CASSLSTGSRGYTF.

This CDR3 reads CASRGQGDREQFF. CDR3 DNA: TGCGCCAGCCGGGGACAGGGGGATCGGGAGCAGTTCTTC. The chain recombines TRBV10-1 with TRBJ2-1; 11 nucleotides match TRBD1. Germline values: CDR1 WNHNN, CDR2 SYGVQD (reference sequence). V shed 8 bases, J shed 10 bases, and the junction held 7 bases outside the gene matches. The CDR3 consists of 13 residues.

The chain uses TRBV4-1 and TRBJ2-4, with 11 bases matching TRBD2. The J call may not be correct, given that the DNA end is closer to TRBJ2-7. CDR1 and CDR2 (germline): MGHRA, YSYEKL. This CDR3 region has 15 residues. The CDR3: CASSPSSGGDYEQYF. Written as DNA, the CDR3 is TGCGCCAGCAGCCCTAGTAGCGGGGGGGACTACGAGCAGTACTTC.

This clonotype has a handful of counts. CDR3 DNA: TGTGCCAGCAGGGGGGGACGGACAGGGAGTCATGGAAGGGACACTGAAGCTTTCTTT. Its protein is CASRGGRTGSHGRDTEAFF. V and J are TRBV2 and TRBJ1-1; 8 bases fit TRBD1. V gave up 6 bases and J gave up 3 bases; unmatched junction bases: 21. CDR3 size: 19 residues. Germline lookup yields CDR1 SNHLY and CDR2 FYNNEI.

The V gene is TRBV6-1, the J gene TRBJ1-2; TRBD1 agrees at 11 bases. The V gene's germline CDR1 is MNHNS and CDR2 SASEGT. The junction had 13 bases not matched to a gene; V was cut back by 6 bases and J by 7 bases. CDR3 length: 16 amino acids. The CDR3 spells CASRLTGQGGISGYTF. The CDR3 nucleotides read TGTGCCAGCAGACTTACGGGACAGGGGGGAATATCTGGCTACACCTTC.

This clonotype is termed medium-sized. CDR3 residues: CASSRRQGRLAEAFF. The CDR3 DNA reads TGTGCCAGCAGTAGAAGACAGGGGCGTCTTGCTGAAGCTTTCTTT. This chain joins TRBV27 and TRBJ1-1; TRBD1 matches at 8 bases. CDR3 length: 15 residues. Germline-derived CDR1 and CDR2 are MNHEY and SMNVEV (reference sequence). J lost 6 bases, V lost 5 bases, and 11 bases had no gene match.

This clonotype was recorded a few times. This may be a read error: a much more frequent sequence differs by one nucleotide. The chain links TRBV2 to TRBJ2-4; D not resolved. CDR1 is SNHLY and CDR2 is FYNNEI in the germline V gene. The CDR3 covers 10 residues. The CDR3 nucleotides read TGTGTCAGCAGTATAAACATTCAGTACTTC. Translation gives CVSSINIQYF. Looking up the rest from reference TRBV2 and TRBJ2-4 gives the full variable domain: EPEVTQTPSHQVTQMGQEVILRCVPISNHLYFYWYRQILGQKVEFLVSFYNNEISEKSEIFDDQFSVERPDGSNFTLKIRSTKLEDSAMYFCVSSINIQYFGAGTRLSVL.

This clonotype has only a few counts. The chain couples TRBV7-2 to TRBJ1-2, with TRBD1 identical over 10 bases. Germline values: CDR1 SGHTA, CDR2 FQGNSA. The CDR3 is 15 residues long. V lost 5 bases and J lost 3; bases outside the gene matches: 6. Here the CDR3 reads CASSQSTGGYYGYTF. The CDR3 nucleotides are TGTGCCAGCAGCCAGTCGACAGGGGGCTACTATGGCTACACCTTC.

The V and J genes are TRBV7-7 and TRBJ2-5; 10 bases agree with TRBD2. The V segment lost 5 bases and the J segment 2 bases; nucleotides outside the gene matches: 5. The CDR3 sequence is 15 residues long. The germline gives CDR1 SSHAT, CDR2 FNYEAQ (reference sequence). For the CDR3, the DNA is TGTGCCAGCAGCGGACGGACTAGCGGTCAAGAGACCCAGTACTTC. As protein: CASSGRTSGQETQYF.

V is TRBV18 and J is TRBJ1-5, with D possibly matching TRBD1 (5 bases). Germline V lookup: CDR1 KGHSH, CDR2 LQKENI. This CDR3 has 16 amino acids. Trimming removed 0 bases from V and 2 bases from J, with 11 bases in between. The chain's CDR3 is CASSPPGREGNQPQHF. Written as DNA, the CDR3 is TGTGCCAGCTCACCACCGGGCAGGGAAGGCAATCAGCCCCAGCATTTT.

The chain joins TRBV6-5 to TRBJ2-7; tentative D call: TRBD2 (7 bases). The CDR3 is 14 amino acids. V was pared by 2 bases and J by 5 bases, with 13 bases between. In germline, CDR1 is MNHEY, CDR2 SVGAGI. CDR3: CASSYGGARNEQYF. The CDR3 DNA sequence: TGTGCCAGCAGTTACGGGGGGGCTCGGAACGAGCAGTACTTC.

The chain is built from TRBV12-3 or TRBV12-4 and TRBJ2-5; no definite D call. V was shortened by 5 bases and J by 3 bases, with 13 bases between the two germline ends. This CDR3 has 14 amino acids. The CDR3 region is CASSVFPGKETQYF. CDR3 DNA sequence: TGTGCCAGCAGTGTATTCCCGGGCAAAGAGACCCAGTACTTC.

Comments on this clonotype: This may come from a read error, since a much larger clone is one base off. The V gene is TRBV6-1, the J gene TRBJ2-3; perhaps D is TRBD1 or TRBD2 (6 bases each). The CDR3 length is 17 residues. Germline CDR1 is MNHNS and CDR2 is SASEGT. The CDR3 protein is CASRPAPRGGRPDTRYF. CDR3 DNA sequence: TGTGCCAGCAGACCCGCTCCTCGAGGGGGGAGGCCAGATACGCGGTATTTT.

V gene TRBV9 combines with J gene TRBJ2-5; D is perhaps TRBD1 or TRBD2 (5 bases each). This CDR3 is built from 14 residues. The V gene lost 4 bases and the J gene lost 5 bases, with 15 bases spanning the gap. Germline loops: CDR1 SGDLS, CDR2 YYNGEE. The CDR3 protein is CASSPFYRDETQYF. As DNA, the CDR3 is TGTGCCAGCAGCCCCTTTTACCGGGACGAGACCCAGTACTTC.

By share, this clonotype ranks as medium-sized (0.01 to 0.1%). CDR3 region: CASSVLGVNEQFF. The CDR3 DNA follows: TGTGCCAGCAGTGTCCTAGGAGTCAATGAGCAGTTCTTC. The chain couples TRBV2 to TRBJ2-1; D unresolved. The ends were cut back, 4 bases at V and 6 bases at J, with 10 bases in the middle. The CDR3 runs to 13 residues. Germline CDR1 is SNHLY and CDR2 is FYNNEI.

Here the CDR3 reads CASSERSGGTQTQYF. The DNA of the CDR3 is TGTGCCAGCAGTGAACGGAGCGGGGGGACCCAGACGCAGTATTTT. The rearrangement uses TRBV6-1 and TRBJ2-3; 9 nucleotides agree with TRBD2. J gave up 9 bases and V 2 bases, and 9 bases lay outside the gene matches. Per the germline V gene, CDR1 is MNHNS and CDR2 is SASEGT. CDR3 length: 15 residues.

The J gene is TRBJ1-1, the V gene TRBV20-1; D uncertain. The CDR3 runs 14 residues. The germline gives CDR1 DFQATT, CDR2 SNEGSKA (reference sequence). Trimming left V 2 bases short and J 0 bases short, with 10 bases between. The CDR3 bases are TGCAGTGCTAGATTCGGTTCCATGAACACTGAAGCTTTCTTT. This sequence encodes CSARFGSMNTEAFF.

This clonotype was seen more than once but under ten times. The chain is built from TRBV19 and TRBJ2-3; no reliable D call. The V end was cut by 5 bases, the J end by 2 bases, with 11 bases between. Looked up from germline, CDR1 is LNHDA and CDR2 is SQIVND (reference sequence). This CDR3 is 14 amino acids long. CDR3 DNA sequence: TGTGCCAGTAGTCCACTTGGGTACACAGATACGCAGTATTTT. Encoded protein: CASSPLGYTDTQYF.

Details on this clonotype: A read error is possible here, since a much larger clone lies one base away. The V call is TRBV6-1, the J call TRBJ1-6; D is possibly TRBD1 (6 bases). The CDR3 length is 14 residues. Germline loops: CDR1 MNHNS, CDR2 SASEGT. With 5 bases removed from V and 11 bases from J, the gap between germline ends came to 16 bases. This CDR3 reads CASSRTESGPPLHF. CDR3 DNA: TGTGCCAGCAGTCGGACAGAGTCCGGTCCACCCCTCCACTTT.

This clonotype was counted between two and nine times. The chain employs TRBV7-9 and TRBJ2-7, with 11 bases matching TRBD1. Germline V gives CDR1 SEHNR, CDR2 FQNEAQ (reference sequence). Trimming took 5 bases from V and 6 from J; bases not matched to a gene: 3. This CDR3 has 13 amino acids. CDR3 region: CASSRGQGGEQYF. The CDR3 region has the DNA TGTGCCAGCAGCCGGGGACAGGGGGGCGAGCAGTACTTC.

Concerning this clonotype itself: This clone may be a read error of a much larger clone one base away. This chain uses TRBV6-1 with TRBJ1-1; D is perhaps TRBD1 (6 bases). Deletions cut 6 bases from V and 4 bases from J, with 18 bases between. CDR1 and CDR2 (germline): MNHNS, SASEGT. This CDR3 has 15 amino acids. CDR3 coding DNA: TGTGCCAGCAGAGCACAACAGGGTCAAAGCACTGAAGCTTTCTTT. Translation: CASRAQQGQSTEAFF.

The J gene is TRBJ2-3, the V gene TRBV7-7; D is unresolved. Germline V lookup: CDR1 SSHAT, CDR2 FNYEAQ (reference sequence). This CDR3 region has 13 residues. V shed 2 bases and J shed 7 bases, with 10 bases lying between them. The CDR3 loop is CASSLLVDNTQYF. The CDR3 DNA is TGTGCCAGCAGCTTACTAGTCGACAATACGCAGTATTTT.

This clonotype occurred many times. J is TRBJ2-3 and V is TRBV6-5; D is possibly TRBD1 (6 bases). The CDR3 contains 17 residues. CDR1 and CDR2 (germline): MNHEY, SVGAGI. V was clipped by 0 bases and J by 1 base, with 14 bases between them. The chain's CDR3 is CASSYSAPGQGTDTQYF. The CDR3 nucleotides read TGTGCCAGCAGTTACTCCGCTCCGGGACAAGGCACAGATACGCAGTATTTT.